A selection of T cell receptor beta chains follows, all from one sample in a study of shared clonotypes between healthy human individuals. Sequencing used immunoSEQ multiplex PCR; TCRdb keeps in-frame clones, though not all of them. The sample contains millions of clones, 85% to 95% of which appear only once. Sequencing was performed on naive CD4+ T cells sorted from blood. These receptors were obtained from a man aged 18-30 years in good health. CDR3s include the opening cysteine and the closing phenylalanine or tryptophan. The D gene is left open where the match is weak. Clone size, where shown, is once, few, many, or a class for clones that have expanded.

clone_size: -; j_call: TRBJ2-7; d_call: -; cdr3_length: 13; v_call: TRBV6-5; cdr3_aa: CASSYGREYEQYF; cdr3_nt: TGTGCCAGCAGTTACGGCAGGGAGTACGAGCAGTACTTC
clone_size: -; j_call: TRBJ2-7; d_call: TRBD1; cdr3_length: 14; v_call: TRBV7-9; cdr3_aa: CASSSRDRAYEQYF; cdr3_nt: TGTGCCAGCAGCTCACGGGACAGGGCCTACGAGCAGTACTTC
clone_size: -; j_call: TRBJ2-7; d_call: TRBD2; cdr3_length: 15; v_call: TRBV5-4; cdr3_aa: CASSEGTSLPVEQYF; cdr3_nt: TGTGCCAGCAGCGAAGGGACTAGCTTGCCTGTCGAGCAGTACTTC
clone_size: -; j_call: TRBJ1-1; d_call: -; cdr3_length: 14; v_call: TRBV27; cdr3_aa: CASRLGRHNTEAFF; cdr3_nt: TGTGCCAGCAGATTGGGGCGGCACAACACTGAAGCTTTCTTT
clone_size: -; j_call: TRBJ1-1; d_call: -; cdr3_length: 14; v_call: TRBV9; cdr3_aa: CASSVGPQYTEAFF; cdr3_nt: TGTGCCAGCAGCGTTGGTCCCCAGTACACTGAAGCTTTCTTT
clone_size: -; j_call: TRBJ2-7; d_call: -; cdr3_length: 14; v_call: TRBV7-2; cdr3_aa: CASSFPGPAYEQYF; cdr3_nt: TGTGCCAGCAGCTTTCCGGGCCCGGCGTACGAGCAGTACTTC
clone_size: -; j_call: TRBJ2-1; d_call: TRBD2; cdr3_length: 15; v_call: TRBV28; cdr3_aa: CASSTSGNPSNEQFF; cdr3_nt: TGTGCCAGCAGTACTAGCGGGAACCCCTCGAATGAGCAGTTCTTC
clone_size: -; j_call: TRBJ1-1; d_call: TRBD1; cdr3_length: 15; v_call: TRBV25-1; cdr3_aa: CASSTRTGWFAEAFF; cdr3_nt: TGTGCCAGCAGTACCCGGACAGGGTGGTTCGCTGAAGCTTTCTTT
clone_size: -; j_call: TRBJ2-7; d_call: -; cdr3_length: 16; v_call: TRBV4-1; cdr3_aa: CASSLQWEVGAYEQYF; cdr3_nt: TGCGCCAGCAGCCTACAGTGGGAGGTTGGAGCCTACGAGCAGTACTTC
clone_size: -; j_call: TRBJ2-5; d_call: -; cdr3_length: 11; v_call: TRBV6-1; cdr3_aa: CASSQQETQYF; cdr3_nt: TGTGCCAGCAGTCAGCAAGAGACCCAGTACTTC
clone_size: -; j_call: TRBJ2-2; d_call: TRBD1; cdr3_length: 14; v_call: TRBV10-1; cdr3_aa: CASSDGQGIGELFF; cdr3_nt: TGCGCCAGCAGTGATGGACAGGGAATCGGGGAGCTGTTTTTT
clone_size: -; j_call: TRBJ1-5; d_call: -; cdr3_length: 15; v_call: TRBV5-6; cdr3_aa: CASSLGQASNQPQHF; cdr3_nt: TGTGCCAGCAGCTTGGGGCAGGCTAGCAATCAGCCCCAGCATTTT
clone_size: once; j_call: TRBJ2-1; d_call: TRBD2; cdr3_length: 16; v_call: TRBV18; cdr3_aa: CASSLPSGRAYNEQFF; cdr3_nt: TGTGCCAGCTCACTCCCGAGCGGGAGGGCCTACAATGAGCAGTTCTTC
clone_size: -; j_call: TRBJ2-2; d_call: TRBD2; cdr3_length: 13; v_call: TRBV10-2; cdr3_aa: CASTLTSPGELFF; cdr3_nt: TGCGCCAGCACCCTGACTAGCCCCGGGGAGCTGTTTTTT
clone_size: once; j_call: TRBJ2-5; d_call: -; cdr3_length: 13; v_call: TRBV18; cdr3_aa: CASSPTPLETQYF; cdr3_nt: TGTGCCAGCTCACCGACTCCCTTAGAGACCCAGTACTTC
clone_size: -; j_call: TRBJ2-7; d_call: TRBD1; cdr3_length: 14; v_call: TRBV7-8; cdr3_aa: CASSSDRGPYEQYF; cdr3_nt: TGTGCCAGCAGCTCGGACAGGGGACCCTACGAGCAGTACTTC
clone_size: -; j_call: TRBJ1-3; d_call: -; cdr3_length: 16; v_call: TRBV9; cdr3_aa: CASSVGRANSGNTIYF; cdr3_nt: TGTGCCAGCAGCGTGGGGCGGGCCAACTCTGGAAACACCATATATTTT
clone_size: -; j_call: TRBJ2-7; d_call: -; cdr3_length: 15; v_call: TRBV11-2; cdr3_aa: CASSLAREITYEQYF; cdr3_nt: TGTGCCAGCAGCTTAGCCAGGGAGATTACCTACGAGCAGTACTTC
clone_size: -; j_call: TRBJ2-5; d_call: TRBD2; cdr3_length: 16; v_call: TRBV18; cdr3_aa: CASSAELLAAQETQYF; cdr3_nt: TGTGCCAGCTCAGCCGAACTACTAGCGGCCCAAGAGACCCAGTACTTC
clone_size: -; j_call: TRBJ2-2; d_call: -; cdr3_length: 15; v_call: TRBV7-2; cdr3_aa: CASSLSGTNTGELFF; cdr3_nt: TGTGCCAGCAGCTTATCAGGAACGAACACCGGGGAGCTGTTTTTT
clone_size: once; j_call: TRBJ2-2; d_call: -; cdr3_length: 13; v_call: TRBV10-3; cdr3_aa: CAISDSNTGELFF; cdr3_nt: TGTGCCATCAGTGACTCAAACACCGGGGAGCTGTTTTTT
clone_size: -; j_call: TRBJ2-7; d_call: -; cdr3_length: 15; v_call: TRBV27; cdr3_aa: CASSLSGTSPYEQYF; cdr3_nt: TGTGCCAGCAGTTTATCGGGGACAAGCCCCTACGAGCAGTACTTC